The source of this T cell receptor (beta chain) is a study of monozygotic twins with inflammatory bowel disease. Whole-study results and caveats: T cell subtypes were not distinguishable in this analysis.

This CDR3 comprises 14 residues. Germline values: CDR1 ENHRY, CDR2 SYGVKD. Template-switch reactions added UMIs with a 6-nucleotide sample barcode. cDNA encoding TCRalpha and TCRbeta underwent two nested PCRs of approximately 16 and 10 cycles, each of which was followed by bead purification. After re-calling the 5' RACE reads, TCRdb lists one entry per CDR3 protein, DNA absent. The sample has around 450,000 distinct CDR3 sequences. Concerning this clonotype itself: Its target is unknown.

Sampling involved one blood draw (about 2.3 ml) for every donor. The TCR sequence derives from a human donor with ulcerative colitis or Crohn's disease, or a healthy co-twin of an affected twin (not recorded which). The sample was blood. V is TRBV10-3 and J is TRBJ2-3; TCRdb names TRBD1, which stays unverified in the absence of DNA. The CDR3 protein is CAIREQGSTDTQYF.